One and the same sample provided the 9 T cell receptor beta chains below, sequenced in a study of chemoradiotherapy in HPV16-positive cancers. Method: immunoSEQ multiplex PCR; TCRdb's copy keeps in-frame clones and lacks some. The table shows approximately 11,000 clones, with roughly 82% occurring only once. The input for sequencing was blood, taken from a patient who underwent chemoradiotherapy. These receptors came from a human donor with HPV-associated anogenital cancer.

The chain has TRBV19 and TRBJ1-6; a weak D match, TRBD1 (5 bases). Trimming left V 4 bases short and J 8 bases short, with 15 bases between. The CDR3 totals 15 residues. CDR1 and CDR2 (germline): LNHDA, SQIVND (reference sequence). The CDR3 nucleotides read TGTGCCAGTAGTAGGGGAGCTATGGGGGATTCACCCCTCCACTTT. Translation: CASSRGAMGDSPLHF.

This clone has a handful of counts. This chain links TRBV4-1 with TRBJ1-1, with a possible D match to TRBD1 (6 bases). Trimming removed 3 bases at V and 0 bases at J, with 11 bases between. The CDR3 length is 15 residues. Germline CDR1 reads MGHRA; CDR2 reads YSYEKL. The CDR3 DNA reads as TGCGCCAGCAGCCACCCCAGGGGAGTGAACACTGAAGCTTTCTTT. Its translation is CASSHPRGVNTEAFF.

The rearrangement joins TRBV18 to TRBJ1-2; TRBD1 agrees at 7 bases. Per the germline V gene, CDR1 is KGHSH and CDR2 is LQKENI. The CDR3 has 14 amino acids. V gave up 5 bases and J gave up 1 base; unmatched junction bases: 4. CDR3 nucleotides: TGTGCCAGCTCAACTGGGGACAGTAACTATGGCTACACCTTC. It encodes CASSTGDSNYGYTF.

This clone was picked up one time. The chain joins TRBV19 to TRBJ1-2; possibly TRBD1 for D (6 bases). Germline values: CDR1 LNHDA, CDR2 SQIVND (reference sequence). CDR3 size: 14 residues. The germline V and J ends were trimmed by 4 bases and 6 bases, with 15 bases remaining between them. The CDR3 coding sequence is TGTGCCAGTAGTAGTGCCGGGACACTTGATGGCTACACCTTC. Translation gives CASSSAGTLDGYTF.

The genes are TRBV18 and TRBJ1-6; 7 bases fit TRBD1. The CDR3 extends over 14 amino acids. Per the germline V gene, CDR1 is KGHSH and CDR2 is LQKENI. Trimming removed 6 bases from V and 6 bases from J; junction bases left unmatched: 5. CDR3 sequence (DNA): TGTGCCAGCTCCCTGGGACAGATTAATTCACCCCTCCACTTT. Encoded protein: CASSLGQINSPLHF.

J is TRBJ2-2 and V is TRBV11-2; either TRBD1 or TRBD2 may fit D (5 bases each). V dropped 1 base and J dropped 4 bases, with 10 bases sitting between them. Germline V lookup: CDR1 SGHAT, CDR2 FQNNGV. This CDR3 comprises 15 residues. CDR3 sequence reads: CASSLGGAGTGELFF. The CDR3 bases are TGTGCCAGCAGCTTAGGAGGGGCGGGCACCGGGGAGCTGTTTTTT. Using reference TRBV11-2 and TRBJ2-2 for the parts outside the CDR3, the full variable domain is EAGVAQSPRYKIIEKRQSVAFWCNPISGHATLYWYQQILGQGPKLLIQFQNNGVVDDSQLPKDRFSAERLKGVDSTLKIQPAKLEDSAVYLCASSLGGAGTGELFFGEGSRLTVL.

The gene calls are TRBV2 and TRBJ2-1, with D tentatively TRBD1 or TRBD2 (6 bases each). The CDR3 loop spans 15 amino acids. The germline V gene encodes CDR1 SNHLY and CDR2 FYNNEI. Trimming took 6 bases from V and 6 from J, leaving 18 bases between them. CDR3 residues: CASSDLRGGGNEQFF. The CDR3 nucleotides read TGTGCCAGCAGCGACCTGAGAGGGGGAGGCAATGAGCAGTTCTTC.

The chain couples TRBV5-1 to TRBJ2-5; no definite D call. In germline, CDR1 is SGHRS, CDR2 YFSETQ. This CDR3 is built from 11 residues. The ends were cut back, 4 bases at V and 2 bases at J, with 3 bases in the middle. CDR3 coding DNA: TGCGCCAGCAGCATGCAAGAGACCCAGTACTTC. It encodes CASSMQETQYF.

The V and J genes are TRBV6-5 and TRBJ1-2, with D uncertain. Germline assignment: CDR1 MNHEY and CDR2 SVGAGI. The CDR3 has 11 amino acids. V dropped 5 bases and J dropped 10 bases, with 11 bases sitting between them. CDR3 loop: CASSQGSVYTF. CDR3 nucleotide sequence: TGTGCCAGCAGTCAAGGGAGTGTCTACACCTTC.